This note documents a single T cell receptor beta chain sequence. The assay was immunoSEQ multiplex PCR, and TCRdb's table has in-frame clones only and misses some. Of some 130,000 clones listed, less than 80% are singletons. The germline V gene has CDR1 LNHNV and CDR2 YYDKDF (reference sequence). Trimming pared 5 bases from V and 4 bases from J, leaving 15 bases between. The CDR3 sequence is 15 residues long. The sample is drawn from a study of blood T cell repertoires in COVID-19. The source material was peripheral blood. The chain combines TRBV15 with TRBJ1-5; maybe TRBD1 (5 bases). The clonotype originates from a man aged 55 to 69 with acute or convalescent COVID-19. The CDR3 reads CATSPQRAGNQPQHF. CDR3 DNA sequence: TGTGCCACCAGCCCCCAGCGGGCAGGGAATCAGCCCCAGCATTTT. The whole variable domain, remainder taken from reference TRBV15 and TRBJ1-5, is DAMVIQNPRYQVTQFGKPVTLSCSQTLNHNVMYWYQQKSSQAPKLLFHYYDKDFNNEADTPDNFQSRRPNTSFCFLDIRSPGLGDTAMYLCATSPQRAGNQPQHFGDGTRLSIL.